This T cell receptor beta chain was recorded in a study of shared clonotypes between healthy human individuals. The study's findings and limits: How much donors shared clonotypes was expected to be affected by sequencing depth.

With respect to this clone: Antigen: not known.

The CDR3 has 16 amino acids. Germline V gene data show CDR1 as SGHTA and CDR2 as FQGTGA. Between the trimmed V and J ends, which lost 1 base and 3 bases, there was a span of 15 bases. Only in-frame clones appear in the TCRdb table, and some are missing; sequencing was by immunoSEQ multiplex PCR. There are under 600,000 clones in the sample; around 77% occur only once, and more than 10% lies in the top ten. The receptor was isolated from a woman aged 40 to 50 in good health. Some clones in this sample may be carry-over from other donors' samples. Sequencing input: PBMCs. The chain couples TRBV7-3 to TRBJ1-1; D gene unclear. The DNA of the CDR3 is TGTGCCAGCAGCTTAAGATCTGGGCAATTGGACACTGAAGCTTTCTTT. Amino acid sequence: CASSLRSGQLDTEAFF.